This TCR beta chain was identified in a study of blood T cell repertoires in COVID-19 (dated by TCRdb to the early 2020s). As for the study more broadly: Samples covering the acute and convalescent phases of COVID-19 were provided by collaborators in the United States, Italy and Spain. The prospective study material was composed of cDNA or gDNA derived from T cells, B-cell-depleted T cells, or PBMCs. Deeply sampled blood TCRbeta repertoires from subjects exposed to, actively infected with, or recovered from COVID-19 were included in the dataset. The repertoires were released in a freely available public database intended as a resource for research on the immune response to SARS-CoV-2. Samples came from the ongoing ImmuneRACE study (first 160 participants) plus 1,254 subjects from 6 global collaborators. Nearly every sample came with metadata listing a de-identified subject ID, COVID-19 status, age in years and sex. Where available, HLA class I and class II types were taken from metadata supplied by the sample provider and were not determined by assay-based typing. The paper's findings and limits, for the study overall: The amount of clinical and demographic metadata varied by source and participant and was provided uncurated.

TCRbeta CDR3 regions were amplified from genomic DNA using the immunoSEQ Assay, a bias-controlled multiplex PCR. In the source study's methods: Within the assay, amplification of reference gene primers was used to estimate how many nucleated cells each sample contained. To quantify the absolute abundance of each unique TCRbeta CDR3 rearrangement, sequence reads were collapsed and filtered. For each sample, productive Simpson clonality was calculated as the square root of Simpson's diversity index across productive rearrangements. TCRdb stores this immuneACCESS table with in-frame sequences only. Part of the clones is absent; in the studies checked, under half of the shortfall reflects unresolved V genes, and no reason is known for the rest. For V, J and clone size, that table is used; D and trimming come from the DNA. In all, the sample holds roughly 190,000 clones, and roughly nine tenths of those were seen once. The top ten clones comprise 10% to 11% of the sample.

One collaborating source in Seattle enrolled patients during active infection and followed them longitudinally through the course of disease. Each collaborating institution followed its own protocols to collect whole blood in K2EDTA tubes. For TCRbeta analysis, collaborators shipped samples in one of three forms: frozen whole blood, isolated PBMCs, or DNA extracted from either of those sample types. On this clone itself: No cognate antigen has been identified for it. Per-base quality was not reported, and no clone a single base away is much larger than it.

V is shortened by 5 bases, J by 4 bases, and the region joining them spans 11 bases. Inclusive of the bounding cysteine and phenylalanine, the CDR3 is 13 residues long. Just the 39-base CDR3 DNA is kept, in frame starting at base 1. For CDR1 and CDR2, the germline V gene lists SGHVS and FQNEAQ. Specimen: peripheral blood. The chain uses TRBV7-8 and TRBJ1-1; the D segment could be TRBD1, given 5 matching bases. This TCR was sampled from a woman aged 60-75 years with COVID-19, enrolled during active disease. The nucleotide sequence reads as follows: TGTGCCAGCAGCACCAGGGTGGGCACTGAAGCTTTCTTT. This gives the protein CASSTRVGTEAFF.